These T cell receptor beta chains were read from a single sample in a study of T cells in localized non-small cell lung cancer. The protocol was immunoSEQ multiplex PCR, while the TCRdb copy is restricted to in-frame clones and leaves out a portion. Of 2,000 or so clones in the sample, around a fifth were seen once. Sequences were derived from normal lung tissue next to the tumor, sampled before any cancer treatment. These TCRs come from a man aged 40 to 70 with stage II lung adenocarcinoma. CDR3s include the opening cysteine and the closing phenylalanine or tryptophan. Fields, in order: J gene, D gene, clone size, V gene, CDR3 protein, CDR3 DNA. The D gene is left open where the match is weak. A clone size is listed for some rows: how often the clone was seen (once, few, many), or a class if it is expanded.

>TRBJ1-2|.|once|TRBV5-1
CASSLLPAGAGNYGYTF
TGCGCCAGCAGCCTCCTCCCTGCAGGGGCAGGGAACTATGGCTACACCTTC
>TRBJ1-1|.|.|TRBV18
CASSPTMDTEAFF
TGTGCCAGCTCACCTACAATGGACACTGAAGCTTTCTTT
>TRBJ2-1|TRBD2|medium-sized|TRBV10-3
CAISESAGGPQMQFF
TGTGCCATCAGTGAGTCGGCGGGGGGCCCCCAAATGCAGTTCTTC
>TRBJ2-2|.|.|TRBV11-3
CASSPRGGNTGELFF
TGTGCCAGCAGCCCGAGGGGGGGGAACACCGGGGAGCTGTTTTTT
>TRBJ1-2|.|few|TRBV6-8
CASSYSDGDGYTF
TGTGCCAGCAGTTACTCGGATGGGGACGGCTACACCTTC
>TRBJ2-3|.|.|TRBV30
CAWMGGTDTQYF
TGTGCCTGGATGGGTGGAACAGATACGCAGTATTTT
>TRBJ2-1|TRBD2|.|TRBV5-1
CASSLELAGRGNEQFF
TGCGCCAGCAGCTTGGAACTAGCGGGGAGGGGGAATGAGCAGTTCTTC
>TRBJ2-5|.|.|TRBV6-1
CASSEEPQETQYF
TGTGCCAGCAGTGAAGAACCCCAAGAGACCCAGTACTTC
>TRBJ2-3|.|.|TRBV19
CASSIGWDPADTQYF
TGTGCCAGTAGTATAGGGTGGGACCCTGCAGATACGCAGTATTTT
>TRBJ2-1|.|.|TRBV11-3
CASSSNPQISSYNEQFF
TGTGCCAGCAGCTCAAACCCCCAGATTAGCTCCTACAATGAGCAGTTCTTC
>TRBJ1-1|.|.|TRBV14
CASSQDSGLRTEAFF
TGTGCCAGCAGCCAAGATTCGGGGCTAAGGACTGAAGCTTTCTTT
>TRBJ1-1|TRBD1|.|TRBV12-5
CASGRTGPGFTEAFF
TGTGCTAGTGGGCGGACAGGGCCTGGATTCACTGAAGCTTTCTTT
>TRBJ2-2|.|large|TRBV11-3
CASTSQGDTGELFF
TGTGCCAGCACCTCGCAGGGAGACACCGGGGAGCTGTTTTTT
>TRBJ2-3|.|.|TRBV5-1
CASSLAGDPTDTQYF
TGCGCCAGCAGCTTGGCGGGGGACCCCACAGATACGCAGTATTTT
>TRBJ2-5|.|once|TRBV28
CASTSGNKETQYF
TGTGCCAGCACTTCAGGGAATAAGGAGACCCAGTACTTC
>TRBJ2-1|.|.|TRBV9
CASSVAGVANEQFF
TGTGCCAGCAGCGTAGCCGGTGTTGCCAATGAGCAGTTCTTC
>TRBJ1-3|.|.|TRBV11-3
CASSFSGPISGNTIYF
TGTGCCAGCAGCTTCTCGGGCCCTATCTCTGGAAACACCATATATTTT
>TRBJ1-1|.|few|TRBV28
CASLAGGGNTEAFF
TGTGCCAGCTTGGCGGGAGGGGGGAACACTGAAGCTTTCTTT
>TRBJ2-2|TRBD1|few|TRBV6-8
CASSGPGQGVGELFF
TGTGCCAGCAGTGGACCGGGACAGGGGGTTGGGGAGCTGTTTTTT
>TRBJ1-2|TRBD1|few|TRBV4-1
CASSPIPGQGSYGYTF
TGCGCCAGCAGCCCGATACCGGGACAGGGTTCCTATGGCTACACCTTC
>TRBJ1-1|.|.|TRBV23-1
CASSIDSRLEAFF
TGCGCCAGCAGTATTGACAGCCGGCTTGAAGCTTTCTTT
>TRBJ1-1|TRBD1|few|TRBV6-8
CASSYGMTGITEAFF
TGTGCCAGCAGTTACGGAATGACAGGGATTACTGAAGCTTTCTTT
>TRBJ2-5|.|few|TRBV25-1
CASRFRGAETQYF
TGTGCCAGCAGGTTTCGGGGGGCGGAGACCCAGTACTTC
>TRBJ2-7|.|.|TRBV18
CASSPGGFPIEQYF
TGTGCCAGCTCACCAGGGGGATTTCCGATCGAGCAGTACTTC
>TRBJ1-1|.|large|TRBV9
CASSPPRDTEAFF
TGTGCCAGCAGCCCGCCGAGGGACACTGAAGCTTTCTTT
>TRBJ2-2|TRBD2|.|TRBV11-3
CASSSGAGANTGELFF
TGTGCCAGCAGCTCAGGAGCGGGGGCGAACACCGGGGAGCTGTTTTTT
>TRBJ2-5|.|medium-sized|TRBV6-8
CAMKDPGETQYF
TGTGCCATGAAAGACCCGGGGGAGACCCAGTACTTC
>TRBJ1-1|.|few|TRBV2
CASSDRTSKGEDTEAFF
TGTGCCAGCAGCGACCGGACCTCCAAGGGGGAGGACACTGAAGCTTTCTTT
>TRBJ1-1|.|few|TRBV25-1
CASSLFLAQGITEAFF
TGTGCCAGCAGCCTTTTTCTCGCGCAGGGAATCACTGAAGCTTTCTTT
>TRBJ2-7|.|medium-sized|TRBV7-2
CASSFGVTYEQYF
TGTGCCAGCAGCTTCGGAGTCACCTACGAGCAGTACTTC
>TRBJ2-5|TRBD1|few|TRBV28
CASSSPSDRGSQETQYF
TGTGCCAGCAGTTCGCCGTCGGACAGGGGGTCCCAAGAGACCCAGTACTTC
>TRBJ1-1|.|medium-sized|TRBV11-3
CASSLDGGPNTEAFF
TGTGCCAGCAGCTTGGACGGGGGGCCGAACACTGAAGCTTTCTTT
>TRBJ2-3|TRBD2|few|TRBV11-3
CASSPWRDFAGDHGTDTQYF
TGTGCCAGCAGCCCCTGGAGGGATTTCGCGGGGGACCATGGCACAGATACGCAGTATTTT
>TRBJ2-6|TRBD1|few|TRBV11-3
CASSLVGTGESGANVLTF
TGTGCCAGCAGCTTGGTTGGGACAGGGGAATCTGGGGCCAACGTCCTGACTTTC
>TRBJ1-5|.|.|TRBV28
CASRSEINQPQHF
TGTGCCAGCAGATCGGAAATCAATCAGCCCCAGCATTTT
>TRBJ1-2|.|.|TRBV29-1
CSVLLLPYGYTF
TGCAGCGTTCTACTCCTTCCCTATGGCTACACCTTC
>TRBJ1-2|.|few|TRBV9
CARRQGPSLGYTF
TGTGCCAGGAGGCAGGGGCCGAGTCTTGGCTACACCTTC
>TRBJ1-4|TRBD1|.|TRBV5-1
CASSITGEEEKLFF
TGCGCCAGCAGCATTACAGGGGAGGAGGAAAAACTGTTTTTT
>TRBJ1-2|.|few|TRBV28
CASSFWTSNYGYTF
TGTGCCAGCAGTTTTTGGACCTCAAACTATGGCTACACCTTC
>TRBJ1-1|.|.|TRBV14
CASSQNTGTEAFF
TGTGCCAGCAGCCAAAATACGGGCACTGAAGCTTTCTTT
>TRBJ2-1|TRBD2|medium-sized|TRBV6-8
CASSKGLAVYNEQFF
TGTGCCAGCAGTAAGGGACTAGCGGTTTATAATGAGCAGTTCTTC
>TRBJ2-3|.|.|TRBV5-1
CASSLGRGAGTDTQYF
TGCGCCAGCAGCTTGGGGAGGGGTGCCGGCACAGATACGCAGTATTTT
>TRBJ1-2|.|.|TRBV14
CASSQVSTGGYTF
TGTGCCAGCAGCCAAGTTTCCACGGGAGGCTACACCTTC
>TRBJ1-6|.|medium-sized|TRBV6-8
CASSRHGGGQESPLHF
TGTGCCAGCAGCCGCCACGGCGGGGGGCAGGAATCACCCCTCCACTTT
>TRBJ1-1|TRBD1|few|TRBV9
CASSPEQGLTEAFF
TGTGCCAGCAGCCCCGAACAGGGGCTCACTGAAGCTTTCTTT
>TRBJ1-1|TRBD1|.|TRBV19
CASSITGTGGVMNTEAFF
TGTGCCAGTAGTATCACCGGGACAGGGGGTGTCATGAACACTGAAGCTTTCTTT
>TRBJ2-3|TRBD1|few|TRBV19
CASSKGDSTDTQYF
TGTGCCAGTAGTAAGGGGGACAGTACAGATACGCAGTATTTT
>TRBJ1-2|TRBD1|few|TRBV9
CASSPRGQGLDYGYTF
TGTGCCAGCAGCCCGAGGGGACAGGGGCTCGACTATGGCTACACCTTC
>TRBJ2-1|.|.|TRBV9
CASSPSSPPQQFF
TGTGCCAGCAGCCCAAGCAGCCCCCCTCAGCAGTTCTTC
>TRBJ1-2|.|.|TRBV10-3
CAISEISGGGYTF
TGTGCCATCAGTGAGATCAGCGGGGGGGGCTACACCTTC
>TRBJ1-4|.|.|TRBV9
CASSDRTDNEKLFF
TGTGCCAGCAGTGACCGGACAGATAATGAAAAACTGTTTTTT